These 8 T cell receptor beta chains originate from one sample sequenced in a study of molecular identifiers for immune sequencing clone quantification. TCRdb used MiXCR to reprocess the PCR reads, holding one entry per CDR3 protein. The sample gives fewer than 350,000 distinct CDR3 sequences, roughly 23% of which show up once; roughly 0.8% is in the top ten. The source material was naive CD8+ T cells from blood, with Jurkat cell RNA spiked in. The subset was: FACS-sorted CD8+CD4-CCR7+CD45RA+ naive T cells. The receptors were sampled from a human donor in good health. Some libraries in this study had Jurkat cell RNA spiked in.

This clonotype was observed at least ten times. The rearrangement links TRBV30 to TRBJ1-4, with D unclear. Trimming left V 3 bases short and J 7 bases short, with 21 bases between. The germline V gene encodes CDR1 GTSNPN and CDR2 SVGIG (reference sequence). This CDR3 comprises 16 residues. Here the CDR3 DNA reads TGTGCCTGGAGAGGCGTATTAGGATGGGAAGGTGAAAAACTGTTTTTT. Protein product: CAWRGVLGWEGEKLFF.

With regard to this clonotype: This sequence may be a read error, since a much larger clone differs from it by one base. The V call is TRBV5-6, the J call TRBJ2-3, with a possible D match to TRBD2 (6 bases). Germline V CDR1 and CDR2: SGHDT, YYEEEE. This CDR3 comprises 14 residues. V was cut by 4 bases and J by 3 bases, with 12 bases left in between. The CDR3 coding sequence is TGTGCCAGCAGCCTCCCTAGCGCGACAGATACGCAGTATTTT. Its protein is CASSLPSATDTQYF.

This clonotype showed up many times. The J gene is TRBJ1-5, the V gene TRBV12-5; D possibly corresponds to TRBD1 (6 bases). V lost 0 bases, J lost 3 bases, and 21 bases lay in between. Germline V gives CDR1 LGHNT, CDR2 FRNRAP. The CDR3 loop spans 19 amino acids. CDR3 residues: CASGLVPPNWTVPNQPQHF. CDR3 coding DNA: TGTGCTAGTGGTTTGGTACCACCTAACTGGACAGTTCCCAATCAGCCCCAGCATTTT.

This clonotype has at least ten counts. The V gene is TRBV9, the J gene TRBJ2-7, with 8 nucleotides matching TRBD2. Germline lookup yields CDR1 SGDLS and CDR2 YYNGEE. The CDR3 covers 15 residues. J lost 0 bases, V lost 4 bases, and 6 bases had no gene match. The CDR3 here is CASSSLAGASYEQYF. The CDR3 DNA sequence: TGTGCCAGCAGCTCCCTAGCGGGTGCCTCCTACGAGCAGTACTTC.

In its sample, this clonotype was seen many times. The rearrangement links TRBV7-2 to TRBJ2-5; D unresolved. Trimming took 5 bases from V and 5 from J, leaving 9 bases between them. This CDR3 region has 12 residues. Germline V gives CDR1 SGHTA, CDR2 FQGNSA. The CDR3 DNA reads TGTGCCAGCAGCGACACGTACGAGACCCAGTACTTC. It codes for CASSDTYETQYF.

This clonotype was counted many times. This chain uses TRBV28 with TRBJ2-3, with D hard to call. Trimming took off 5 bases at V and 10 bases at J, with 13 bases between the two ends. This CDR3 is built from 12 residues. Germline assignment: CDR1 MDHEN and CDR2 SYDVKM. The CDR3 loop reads CASSNLGFPQYF. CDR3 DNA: TGTGCCAGCAGTAACCTAGGGTTCCCGCAGTATTTT.

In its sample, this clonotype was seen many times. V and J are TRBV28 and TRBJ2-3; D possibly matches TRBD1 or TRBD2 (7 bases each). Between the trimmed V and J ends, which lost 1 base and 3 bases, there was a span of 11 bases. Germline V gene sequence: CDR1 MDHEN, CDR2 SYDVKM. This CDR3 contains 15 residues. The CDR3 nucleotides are TGTGCCAGCAGTTTATATCAGGGGGGGACAGATACGCAGTATTTT. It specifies CASSLYQGGTDTQYF.

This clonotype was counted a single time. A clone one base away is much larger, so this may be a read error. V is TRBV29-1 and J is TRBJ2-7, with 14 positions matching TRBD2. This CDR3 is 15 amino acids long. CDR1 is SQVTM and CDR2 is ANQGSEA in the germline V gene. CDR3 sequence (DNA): TGCAGCGTTGCGGGACTAGCGGGAGTCTCCCACGAGCAGTACTTC. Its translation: CSVAGLAGVSHEQYF.